This is a list of T cell receptor beta chains from one sample in a study of T cell repertoires in cytomegalovirus infection. No antigen is known for these receptors. TCRdb re-called the reads through MiXCR, storing one row per CDR3 protein. The sample records about 130,000 distinct CDR3 sequences, approximately 30% being singletons. The specimen was CD8+ T cells from cultured PBMCs, collected from culture after CMV antigen stimulation. The receptor set was obtained from a human donor in good health (CMV status not recorded). Some clones in this sample may be carry-over from other donors' samples. The CDR3 runs from the conserved cysteine through the conserved F or W. A D gene is named only where the DNA matches it firmly. For some rows the clone size is stated as once, few or many, or as a class when expanded; others skip it.

CDR3 DNA,CDR3 protein,J gene,D gene,V gene,clone size
TGCGCCAGCAGCCAAGAGGAGGGGGTGGGACTAGCGGGACCCACAGATACGCAGTATTTT,CASSQEEGVGLAGPTDTQYF,TRBJ2-3,TRBD2,TRBV4-1,.
TGTGCCAGCAGCTTAGCGCGGGGGGCCTCCTACGAGCAGTACTTC,CASSLARGASYEQYF,TRBJ2-7,TRBD2,TRBV7-8,few
TGTGCCACCAGCCCCCGGGACAGCGGTTCGGCCCTCCACTTT,CATSPRDSGSALHF,TRBJ1-6,TRBD1,TRBV15,few
TGTGCCAGCAGCCCCCGTATGACAGGCATTATCACAGATACGCAGTATTTT,CASSPRMTGIITDTQYF,TRBJ2-3,.,TRBV28,few
TGTGCCAGCAGCCGGGAGGGAAACACAGATACGCAGTATTTT,CASSREGNTDTQYF,TRBJ2-3,TRBD2,TRBV7-9,many
TGCAGTGTGTTGCCTGAAGCTTTCTTT,CSVLPEAFF,TRBJ1-1,.,TRBV20-1,.
TGTGCCAGCAGCCCTCGGACAGGTTTCATAAATACGCAGTATTTT,CASSPRTGFINTQYF,TRBJ2-3,TRBD1,TRBV7-6,few
TGTGCCAGTAGTATAGGGACAGGGGGATTCTACGAGCAGTACTTC,CASSIGTGGFYEQYF,TRBJ2-7,TRBD1,TRBV19,.
TGTGCCAATTCGGGACAGGGAATTTACGAGCAGTACTTC,CANSGQGIYEQYF,TRBJ2-7,TRBD1,TRBV2,.
TGTGCCAGCAGCGTCTCTTTGGCGGCTCCAAGCACCGGGGAGCTGTTTTTT,CASSVSLAAPSTGELFF,TRBJ2-2,.,TRBV7-6,few
TGTGCCAGCAGTTATCCGGGGGCCGAGCAGTACTTC,CASSYPGAEQYF,TRBJ2-7,.,TRBV27,.
TGTGCCAGCAGCGAGCTGGGATCATCTGGGGCCAACGTCCTGACTTTC,CASSELGSSGANVLTF,TRBJ2-6,.,TRBV4-2,few
TGTGCCAGCGGTAGTTTTATTCGTTTGGAGTTGGGCACTGAAGCTTTCTTT,CASGSFIRLELGTEAFF,TRBJ1-1,.,TRBV2,few
TGTGCCAGCAGCCCTATCCTGTCCAAGGGGAATTCACCCCTCCACTTT,CASSPILSKGNSPLHF,TRBJ1-6,.,TRBV11-2,.
TGTGCCAGCAGCTTAGATGGTGGACAACCTATTATGAACACCGGGGAGCTGTTTTTT,CASSLDGGQPIMNTGELFF,TRBJ2-2,.,TRBV11-2,few
TGTGCCAGCAGTTATTCAGCGGGCACCGACAATGAGCAGTTCTTC,CASSYSAGTDNEQFF,TRBJ2-1,.,TRBV6-2/TRBV6-3,.
TGTGCCAGCAGCCCGAGGGGGGGGACCGCCTACGAGCAGTACTTC,CASSPRGGTAYEQYF,TRBJ2-7,.,TRBV11-1,.
TGTGCCAGTAGTACTACGACAGGGCGCGAGCAGTACTTC,CASSTTTGREQYF,TRBJ2-7,TRBD1,TRBV19,.
TGCAGTGCTAGAGGGAGCGGGGGCCACCAAGAGACCCAGTACTTC,CSARGSGGHQETQYF,TRBJ2-5,TRBD2,TRBV20-1,.
TGTGCCAGCAGTCAGGGGGTCTACAGCTCCTACGAGCAGTACTTC,CASSQGVYSSYEQYF,TRBJ2-7,TRBD1,TRBV12-3/TRBV12-4,many
TGTGCCAGCAGCTTAACCGGGGACCCCTACGAGCAGTACTTC,CASSLTGDPYEQYF,TRBJ2-7,.,TRBV7-6,few
TGTGCCAGCAGGAAGACAGTCCAAGAGACCCAGTACTTC,CASRKTVQETQYF,TRBJ2-5,.,TRBV6-2/TRBV6-3,.
TGTGCCAGCGGAGGAATAGGGGCCATTGAAGCTTTCTTT,CASGGIGAIEAFF,TRBJ1-1,.,TRBV12-3/TRBV12-4,few
TGTGCCAGCAGCTTACGACAGATCTCCTACGAGCAGTACTTC,CASSLRQISYEQYF,TRBJ2-7,.,TRBV5-6,.
TGCGCCAGCAGCCAGACTAGCGGGGGGTTGTACCAAGAGACCCAGTACTTC,CASSQTSGGLYQETQYF,TRBJ2-5,TRBD2,TRBV4-1,few
TGTGCCAGCAGTTACCTCAGGAGCTCCTACGAGCAGTACTTC,CASSYLRSSYEQYF,TRBJ2-7,.,TRBV6-2/TRBV6-3,.
TGTGCCAGCAGCTTTAAACAGGGGTTGGACACTGAAGCTTTCTTT,CASSFKQGLDTEAFF,TRBJ1-1,TRBD1,TRBV7-6,.
TGTGCCAGCAGTCCATTAGGGGACAGGCGCGGTCGTCCAATGTACGAGCAGTACTTC,CASSPLGDRRGRPMYEQYF,TRBJ2-7,TRBD1,TRBV6-6,.
TGTGCCAGCAGCTCGCAGGGGGGGAATGAGCAGTTCTTC,CASSSQGGNEQFF,TRBJ2-1,.,TRBV7-2,few
TGTGCCAGCAGGGACAGGGTAATCCCGAACTACGAGCAGTACTTC,CASRDRVIPNYEQYF,TRBJ2-7,TRBD1,TRBV6-1,few
TGCAGTGCTAGAGATGACAGGGCTTGGCCAGCCCAGCATTTT,CSARDDRAWPAQHF,TRBJ1-5,TRBD1,TRBV20-1,many
TGCGCCAGCAGCCAAGTTACCGGGGGTACCCTATATGGCTACACCTTC,CASSQVTGGTLYGYTF,TRBJ1-2,.,TRBV4-3,.
TGTGCTAGCCCCCCGGGGCCCGGACGGATCTATGGCTACACCTTC,CASPPGPGRIYGYTF,TRBJ1-2,.,TRBV7-6,.
TGTGCCAGCAGTGAGGGTGACAGGGGTGTGAGCACTGAAGCTTTCTTT,CASSEGDRGVSTEAFF,TRBJ1-1,TRBD1,TRBV6-1,.
TGTGCCAGCAGTGACCCTGTTGAAACAGTGCTGGATGAGCAGTTCTTC,CASSDPVETVLDEQFF,TRBJ2-1,.,TRBV2,.
TGTGCCAGCAGCCAAGAGGGACAGGTCAAGGAGACCCAGTACTTC,CASSQEGQVKETQYF,TRBJ2-5,TRBD1,TRBV4-2,many
TGTGCCAGCAGCTCTAGGGGACTAGCTGGAAACACCATATATTTT,CASSSRGLAGNTIYF,TRBJ1-3,.,TRBV7-6,.
TGCGCCAGCAGCTCCAGCGGGGCAACCTACAATGAGCAGTTCTTC,CASSSSGATYNEQFF,TRBJ2-1,TRBD2,TRBV5-1,few
TGTGCCAGCAAGGGGACAGGCCAAGAGACCCAGTACTTC,CASKGTGQETQYF,TRBJ2-5,TRBD1,TRBV27,many
TGTGCCAGCAGCCAAGTGACTAGCGATGGGACCCAGTACTTC,CASSQVTSDGTQYF,TRBJ2-5,TRBD2,TRBV3-1,once